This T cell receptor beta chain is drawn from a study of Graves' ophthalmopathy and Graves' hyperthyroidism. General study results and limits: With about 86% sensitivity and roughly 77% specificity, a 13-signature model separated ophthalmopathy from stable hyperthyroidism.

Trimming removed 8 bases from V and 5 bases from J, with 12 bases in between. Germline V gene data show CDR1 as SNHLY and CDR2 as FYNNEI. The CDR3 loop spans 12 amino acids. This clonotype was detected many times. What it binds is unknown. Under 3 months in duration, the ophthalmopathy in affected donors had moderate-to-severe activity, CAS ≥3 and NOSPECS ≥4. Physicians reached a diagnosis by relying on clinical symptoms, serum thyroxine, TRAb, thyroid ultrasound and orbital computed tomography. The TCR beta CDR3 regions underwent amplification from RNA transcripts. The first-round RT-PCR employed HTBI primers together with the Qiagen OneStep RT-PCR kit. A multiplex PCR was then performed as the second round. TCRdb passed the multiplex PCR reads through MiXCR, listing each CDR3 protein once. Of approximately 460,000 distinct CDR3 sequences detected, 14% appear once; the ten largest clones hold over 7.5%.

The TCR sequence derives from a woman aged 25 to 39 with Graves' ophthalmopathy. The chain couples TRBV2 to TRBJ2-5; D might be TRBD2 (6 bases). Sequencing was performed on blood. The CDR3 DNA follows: TGTGCCAGCCGGAGGGCCGGGGAGACCCAGTACTTC. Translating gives CASRRAGETQYF.